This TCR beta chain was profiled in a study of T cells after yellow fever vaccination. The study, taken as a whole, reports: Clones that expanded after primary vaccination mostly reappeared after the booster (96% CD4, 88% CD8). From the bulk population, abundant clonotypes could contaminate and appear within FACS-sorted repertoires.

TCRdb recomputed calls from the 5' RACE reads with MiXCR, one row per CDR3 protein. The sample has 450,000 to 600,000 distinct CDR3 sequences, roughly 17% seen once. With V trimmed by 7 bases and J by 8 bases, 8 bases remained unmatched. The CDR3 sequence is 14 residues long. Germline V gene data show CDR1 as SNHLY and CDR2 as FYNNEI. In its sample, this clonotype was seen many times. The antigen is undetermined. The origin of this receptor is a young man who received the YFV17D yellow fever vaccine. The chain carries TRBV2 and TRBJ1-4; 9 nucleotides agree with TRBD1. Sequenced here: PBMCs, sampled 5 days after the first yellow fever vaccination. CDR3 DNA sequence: TGTGCCAGCACTCGCACGACAGGGGGAGAAAAACTGTTTTTT. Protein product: CASTRTTGGEKLFF.